This entry is about one TCR beta chain. These data are taken from a study of blood T cell repertoires in COVID-19. Study background: Samples of COVID-19 (acute and convalescent) were obtained from the United States, Italy and Spain. PBMCs, B-cell-depleted T cells, or T cells provided the cDNA or gDNA that made up the material.

This CDR3 comprises 16 residues. V gave up 5 bases and J gave up 0 bases, with 16 bases separating them. Germline loops: CDR1 SGHRS, CDR2 YFSETQ. While infection was still active, Seattle patients were enrolled and then followed longitudinally. Original analysis: Estimation of nucleated cell counts was performed using reference gene primer amplification. Repertoires were generated with immunoSEQ multiplex PCR, while TCRdb's copy carries only in-frame clones and drops some. V, J and clone size are those of that table, while D and trimming were read from the DNA. The table lists more than 250,000 clones, more than 80% of them singletons.

This chain uses TRBV5-1 with TRBJ2-3, with a tentative D call TRBD2 (5 bases). Material for sequencing was peripheral blood. This receptor was obtained from a woman aged 45-65 years with COVID-19, enrolled during active disease. For the CDR3, the DNA is TGCGCCAGCAGGACCCGGAGCGGACCCAGCACAGATACGCAGTATTTT. It specifies CASRTRSGPSTDTQYF.